Following are 32 T cell receptor beta chains from one sample sequenced in a study of shared clonotypes between healthy human individuals (dated by TCRdb to about 2020). Libraries were prepared through the immunoSEQ multiplex PCR assay. The source is immuneACCESS, and TCRdb retained only in-frame sequences with V and J called. Part of the clones is not carried over; for the studies checked, unresolved V genes explain less than half of this, and the remainder is unexplained. This sample comprises a few million clones, approximately 90% of them detected only once. The ten largest clones represent roughly 0.34% of the sample. The sequenced sample was naive CD4+ T cells from PBMCs. The cell subset or site label here, explained by the study, means: CD45RA+ positively selected. These receptors all come from a young man in good health. Some clones in this sample may be carry-over from other donors' samples.

The chain recombines TRBV11-2 with TRBJ1-1, with unresolved D. The CDR3 runs to 13 residues. Germline V gene data show CDR1 as SGHAT and CDR2 as FQNNGV. The ends were cut back, 1 base at V and 4 bases at J, with 7 bases in the middle. CDR3 nucleotide sequence: TGTGCCAGCAGCTTAGTTAGGTCCACTGAAGCTTTCTTT. This translates into CASSLVRSTEAFF.

This rearrangement joins TRBV19 to TRBJ2-2; D possibly corresponds to TRBD1 (7 bases). V dropped 6 bases and J dropped 0 bases, with 14 bases sitting between them. The CDR3 has 16 residues. CDR1 is LNHDA and CDR2 is SQIVND in the germline V gene (reference sequence). Written as DNA, the CDR3 is TGTGCCAGTAGCCTTGGAGGGGGCGCGAACACCGGGGAGCTGTTTTTT. Protein product: CASSLGGGANTGELFF. The whole variable domain, filled in from reference TRBV19 and TRBJ2-2, reads DGGITQSPKYLFRKEGQNVTLSCEQNLNHDAMYWYRQDPGQGLRLIYYSQIVNDFQKGDIAEGYSVSREKKESFPLTVTSAQKNPTAFYLCASSLGGGANTGELFFGEGSRLTVL.

The DNA for the CDR3 is TGTGCCAGCAGCTTAGTATTACTAGCGGGAGGGCCTAGTTACGAGCAGTACTTC. It encodes CASSLVLLAGGPSYEQYF. The chain employs TRBV11-2 and TRBJ2-7; 13 bases are shared with TRBD2. The CDR3 has 18 amino acids. CDR1 SGHAT and CDR2 FQNNGV come from the germline V gene. Losses at the gene ends were 1 base for V and 4 bases for J; bases not matched to a gene: 10.

J is TRBJ1-3 and V is TRBV28; 8 nucleotides line up with TRBD1. V gave up 4 bases and J gave up 4 bases; unmatched junction bases: 9. From germline, CDR1 is MDHEN and CDR2 SYDVKM. The CDR3 contains 16 residues. The CDR3 loop is CASSSAWTGRGNTIYF. The CDR3 coding sequence is TGTGCCAGCAGTTCGGCCTGGACAGGGAGGGGAAACACCATATATTTT.

The DNA of the CDR3 is TGTGCCAGCAGCGCAGGGACAGCGGGTGGCTACACCTTC. Translation gives CASSAGTAGGYTF. This chain joins TRBV7-2 and TRBJ1-2, with 7 bases aligning to TRBD1. This CDR3 comprises 13 residues. V shed 5 bases, J shed 7 bases, and the junction held 7 bases outside the gene matches. Germline V gene lookup returns CDR1 SGHTA and CDR2 FQGNSA.

This clone showed up just a few times. The gene calls are TRBV7-2 and TRBJ2-3; TRBD2 matches 11 bases. J was trimmed by 0 bases and V by 5 bases; bases with no gene match: 4. Germline V gene data show CDR1 as SGHTA and CDR2 as FQGNSA. CDR3 length: 16 amino acids. Written as DNA, the CDR3 is TGTGCCAGCAGCAAGAGGACTAGCGGGAGCACAGATACGCAGTATTTT. Amino acid sequence: CASSKRTSGSTDTQYF.

Points on this clone: The CDR3 ends on some other residue instead of the conserved phenylalanine or tryptophan, so this is likely a read error. The rearrangement uses TRBV11-2 and TRBJ1-2, with TRBD1 identical over 12 bases. This CDR3 contains 15 residues. V shed 1 base, J shed 6 bases, and the junction held 3 bases outside the gene matches. Looked up from germline, CDR1 is SGHAT and CDR2 is FQNNGV. CDR3 bases: TGTGCCAGCAGCTTAGCCGGGACAGGGGGCCATGGCTACACCCTC. Protein product: CASSLAGTGGHGYTL.

The chain has TRBV28 and TRBJ1-2; TRBD1 aligns across 10 bases. The V gene's germline CDR1 is MDHEN and CDR2 SYDVKM. V shed 3 bases, J shed 2 bases, and the junction held 6 bases outside the gene matches. The CDR3 is 16 residues long. The CDR3 reads CASSFPRTGGNYGYTF. CDR3 DNA: TGTGCCAGCAGTTTCCCCAGGACAGGGGGAAACTATGGCTACACCTTC.

In its sample, this clone was seen a few times. V and J are TRBV16 and TRBJ1-4; the D gene is possibly TRBD1 (5 bases). Germline V CDR1 and CDR2: KGHSY, FQNENV. V was shortened by 0 bases and J by 7 bases, with 12 bases between the two germline ends. This CDR3 comprises 15 residues. The CDR3 nucleotides read TGTGCCAGCAGCCAATCCGGGCAGGGTTCTGAAAAACTGTTTTTT. Protein product: CASSQSGQGSEKLFF.

The chain carries TRBV4-1 and TRBJ1-4; D possibly corresponds to TRBD1 (6 bases). The V gene's germline CDR1 is MGHRA and CDR2 YSYEKL. Trimming cost V 0 bases and J 5 bases, with 13 bases left between them. The CDR3 length is 16 residues. For the CDR3, the DNA is TGCGCCAGCAGCCAAGATTTTCGGGGGGCAAATGAAAAACTGTTTTTT. This encodes CASSQDFRGANEKLFF.

The V call is TRBV10-3, the J call TRBJ2-4; no clear D gene. Germline loops: CDR1 ENHRY, CDR2 SYGVKD. This CDR3 spans 15 amino acids. The V end lost 3 bases, the J end lost 0 bases, and 9 bases lay between the germline ends. CDR3 DNA sequence: TGTGCCATCAGTGATACCGGGCTAGCCAAAAACATTCAGTACTTC. Translation: CAISDTGLAKNIQYF.

Concerning this clone itself: Other DNA variants within this sample encode the same CDR3. The chain joins TRBV29-1 to TRBJ1-2; 7 nucleotides agree with TRBD1. CDR3 length equals 12 residues. Germline lookup yields CDR1 SQVTM and CDR2 ANQGSEA. V lost 6 bases, J lost 2 bases, and 3 bases stayed unmatched. CDR3 amino acids: CSVGGQNYGYTF. The CDR3 nucleotides are TGCAGCGTCGGGGGACAGAACTATGGCTACACCTTC.

The chain has TRBV2 and TRBJ1-2; D gene uncertain. The V end lost 6 bases, the J end lost 5 bases, and 10 bases lay between the germline ends. This CDR3 has 12 amino acids. CDR1 is SNHLY, CDR2 FYNNEI, per germline. CDR3 DNA: TGTGCCAGCAGGAGGATGGGGTATGGCTACACCTTC. This gives the protein CASRRMGYGYTF.

The V gene is TRBV27, the J gene TRBJ2-7; D is unresolved. The CDR3 loop spans 16 amino acids. Trimming removed 0 bases at V and 0 bases at J, with 12 bases between. CDR1 is MNHEY and CDR2 is SMNVEV in the germline V gene (reference sequence). The CDR3 DNA reads TGTGCCAGCAGTTTATCGTCCCAGGCGTCCTCCTACGAGCAGTACTTC. This encodes CASSLSSQASSYEQYF.

As for this clone: The sample contains more than one DNA sequence encoding this CDR3. The genes are TRBV4-3 and TRBJ1-5; D not certain. Trimming pared 0 bases from V and 7 bases from J, leaving 7 bases between. This CDR3 is 13 amino acids long. CDR1 and CDR2 (germline): LGHNA, YSLEER. The chain's CDR3 is CASSQDLGQPQHF. The DNA of the CDR3 is TGCGCCAGCAGCCAAGATCTGGGGCAGCCCCAGCATTTT.

Note on this clone: At the DNA level, this CDR3 is encoded by other sequences in the same sample as well. This chain joins TRBV7-2 and TRBJ2-3; D is unclear. Germline assignment: CDR1 SGHTA and CDR2 FQGNSA. The CDR3 totals 14 residues. V dropped 2 bases and J dropped 0 bases, with 6 bases sitting between them. This chain's CDR3 is CASSLSGSTDTQYF. The CDR3 region has the DNA TGTGCCAGCAGCTTATCGGGTAGCACAGATACGCAGTATTTT.

The CDR3, as DNA: TGTGCCAGCAGCTCACGCAGGGATGAGTACACTGAAGCTTTCTTT. This gives the protein CASSSRRDEYTEAFF. The rearrangement uses TRBV9 and TRBJ1-1, with D maybe TRBD1 (5 bases). Looked up from germline, CDR1 is SGDLS and CDR2 is YYNGEE. The CDR3 is 15 amino acids. With 4 bases removed from V and 3 bases from J, the gap between germline ends came to 16 bases.

V usage is TRBV9 and J usage is TRBJ1-4; TRBD1 matches at 7 bases. Germline CDR1 SGDLS, CDR2 YYNGEE. The V and J ends lost 4 bases and 8 bases, in that order; junction bases with no gene match: 5. The CDR3 runs to 13 residues. CDR3: CASSSTGAEKLFF. The CDR3, as DNA: TGTGCCAGCAGCTCAACAGGGGCCGAAAAACTGTTTTTT.

The chain links TRBV5-1 to TRBJ2-5; 9 positions agree with TRBD1. The CDR3 is 16 amino acids. Losses at the gene ends were 0 bases for V and 2 bases for J; bases not matched to a gene: 5. From germline, CDR1 is SGHRS and CDR2 YFSETQ. The CDR3 loop is CASSLVGQGTQETQYF. As DNA, the CDR3 is TGCGCCAGCAGCTTGGTAGGACAGGGGACTCAAGAGACCCAGTACTTC.

The chain has TRBV7-9 and TRBJ1-5; 9 bases fit TRBD1. Germline CDR1 and CDR2: SEHNR and FQNEAQ (reference sequence). The CDR3 is 16 residues long. V shed 5 bases and J 3 bases; nucleotides not matched to a gene: 8. The CDR3 nucleotides read TGTGCCAGCAGCCCCATGGGGACAGGGAACAATCAGCCCCAGCATTTT. It translates to CASSPMGTGNNQPQHF.

The chain has TRBV18 and TRBJ2-3, with a weak D call TRBD2 (5 bases). Germline V gene sequence: CDR1 KGHSH, CDR2 LQKENI. Trimming pared 6 bases from V and 2 bases from J, leaving 18 bases between. The CDR3 is 16 amino acids. Here the CDR3 reads CASSRTPPVNTDTQYF. In nucleotides, the CDR3 is TGTGCCAGCTCCCGGACTCCCCCAGTAAACACAGATACGCAGTATTTT. The full variable domain, its missing parts supplied by reference TRBV18 and TRBJ2-3, is NAGVMQNPRHLVRRRGQEARLRCSPMKGHSHVYWYRQLPEEGLKFMVYLQKENIIDESGMPKERFSAEFPKEGPSILRIQQVVRGDSAAYFCASSRTPPVNTDTQYFGPGTRLTVL.

V is TRBV28 and J is TRBJ2-5; no clear D. This CDR3 contains 14 residues. Looked up from germline, CDR1 is MDHEN and CDR2 is SYDVKM. The germline V and J ends were trimmed by 5 bases and 2 bases, with 12 bases remaining between them. The CDR3 loop is CASSISRAQETQYF. CDR3 DNA sequence: TGTGCCAGCAGTATCAGCCGGGCACAAGAGACCCAGTACTTC.

This chain uses TRBV7-2 with TRBJ1-1; D perhaps matches TRBD1 (6 bases). The CDR3 contains 15 residues. Between the trimmed V and J ends, which lost 1 base and 4 bases, there was a span of 13 bases. The V gene's germline CDR1 is SGHTA and CDR2 FQGNSA. CDR3 sequence: CASSLGSGGGTEAFF. The CDR3 DNA sequence: TGTGCCAGCAGCTTAGGGTCCGGGGGCGGCACTGAAGCTTTCTTT.

The rearrangement joins TRBV28 to TRBJ2-5; D remains ambiguous. Trimming cost V 6 bases and J 1 base, with 12 bases left between them. From germline, CDR1 is MDHEN and CDR2 SYDVKM. The CDR3 contains 14 residues. Here the CDR3 DNA reads TGTGCCAGCAGCCTTACGCGTGTCCAAGAGACCCAGTACTTC. Protein: CASSLTRVQETQYF.

The chain is built from TRBV6-5 and TRBJ2-3; a weak D match, TRBD2 (6 bases). Germline V gene data show CDR1 as MNHEY and CDR2 as SVGAGI. Trimming took 6 bases from V and 0 from J, leaving 10 bases between them. The CDR3 loop spans 14 amino acids. CDR3 amino acids: CASSASGSTDTQYF. CDR3 DNA: TGTGCCAGCAGCGCCAGCGGGAGCACAGATACGCAGTATTTT.

The chain uses TRBV9 and TRBJ2-1; 11 bases fit TRBD2. Germline V gene sequence: CDR1 SGDLS, CDR2 YYNGEE. Trimming cost V 0 bases and J 2 bases; bases outside gene matches: 10. CDR3 length equals 19 residues. The CDR3 region has the DNA TGTGCCAGCAGCGTAGAAGGCGCTAGCGGGAGGTTTACCTACAATGAGCAGTTCTTC. This codes for CASSVEGASGRFTYNEQFF.

The J gene is TRBJ1-6, the V gene TRBV5-1, with TRBD1 identical over 8 bases. The CDR3 is 17 amino acids. After removal of 0 bases from V and 7 bases from J, the junction contained 9 bases not matched to a gene. Germline V gene sequence: CDR1 SGHRS, CDR2 YFSETQ. CDR3 amino acids: CASSLVTGGRGNSPLHF. The DNA for the CDR3 is TGCGCCAGCAGCTTGGTAACAGGGGGAAGGGGCAATTCACCCCTCCACTTT.

V is TRBV28 and J is TRBJ1-3; unclear D gene. Trimming removed 7 bases from V and 9 bases from J, with 16 bases in between. Germline V gene lookup returns CDR1 MDHEN and CDR2 SYDVKM. The CDR3 contains 13 residues. CDR3 nucleotides: TGTGCCAGCAAGTTTGGCCGGGAGTCCACCATATATTTT. Translating it yields CASKFGRESTIYF.

This sequence joins TRBV6-5 and TRBJ1-2; D not certain. CDR1 and CDR2 (germline): MNHEY, SVGAGI. The CDR3 is 14 residues long. Trimming left V 6 bases short and J 6 bases short, with 17 bases between. The CDR3 nucleotides read TGTGCCAGCAGATCACATCTAGAGGCGGATGGCTACACCTTC. It codes for CASRSHLEADGYTF.

J is TRBJ1-5 and V is TRBV10-2; no clear D. The V end lost 2 bases, the J end lost 6 bases, and 5 bases lay between the germline ends. The germline CDR1 and CDR2 sequences are WSHSY and SAAADI. This CDR3 is 12 amino acids long. The CDR3 loop is CASSELAQPQHF. The CDR3 nucleotides read TGCGCCAGCAGTGAGCTGGCTCAGCCCCAGCATTTT.

This clone was recorded once. The genes are TRBV7-8 and TRBJ1-1; D is possibly TRBD1 (5 bases). Trimming removed 4 bases at V and 1 base at J, with 13 bases between. The CDR3 contains 15 residues. Germline-derived CDR1 and CDR2 are SGHVS and FQNEAQ. The CDR3 loop is CASSSARQRNTEAFF. DNA of the CDR3: TGTGCCAGCAGCTCAGCTAGACAGCGGAACACTGAAGCTTTCTTT.

This clone was picked up a small number of times. The chain recombines TRBV5-1 with TRBJ1-1; D call uncertain. Trimming pared 3 bases from V and 0 bases from J, leaving 9 bases between. Per the germline V gene, CDR1 is SGHRS and CDR2 is YFSETQ. This CDR3 region has 14 residues. CDR3 nucleotide sequence: TGCGCCAGCAGCTCCGCAGGACTGAACACTGAAGCTTTCTTT. Protein product: CASSSAGLNTEAFF.